This TCR beta chain was identified during a study of cytomegalovirus exposure and HLA in healthy donors. In the study overall: Membership in the Caucasian-associated ancestry cluster was found for 81% of almost 400 genotyped donors.

Study conclusions and caveats: In an earlier analysis, productive rearrangement rates for most beta V segments clustered near 87% or 30%. In presence/absence analyses, roughly uniform sequencing depth across donors was assumed.

V lost 5 bases, J lost 2 bases, and 12 bases lay in between. Germline V gene data show CDR1 as MGHRA and CDR2 as YSYEKL. The CDR3 is 14 amino acids. The primer mix had 60 Vbeta and 13 Jbeta primers. In the original workflow: In a later analysis, some 10 million of 83 million or so unique beta chains occurred in at least two donors. Assay: immunoSEQ multiplex PCR; the TCRdb copy retains only in-frame clones and omits some. V and J calls and clone size are those listed in that table; D and trimming were worked out from the DNA. In the table there are about 160,000 clones, about 71% of which are singletons. Worth noting for this clone: Its antigen is unidentified.

The sample consisted of PBMCs. The rearrangement joins TRBV4-1 to TRBJ1-2; D unresolved. The receptor was derived from a woman aged 25 to 39 in good health and CMV-seronegative. CDR3 region: CASSYPGRNYGYTF. The CDR3 nucleotides are TGCGCCAGCAGCTACCCGGGGAGAAACTATGGCTACACCTTC.